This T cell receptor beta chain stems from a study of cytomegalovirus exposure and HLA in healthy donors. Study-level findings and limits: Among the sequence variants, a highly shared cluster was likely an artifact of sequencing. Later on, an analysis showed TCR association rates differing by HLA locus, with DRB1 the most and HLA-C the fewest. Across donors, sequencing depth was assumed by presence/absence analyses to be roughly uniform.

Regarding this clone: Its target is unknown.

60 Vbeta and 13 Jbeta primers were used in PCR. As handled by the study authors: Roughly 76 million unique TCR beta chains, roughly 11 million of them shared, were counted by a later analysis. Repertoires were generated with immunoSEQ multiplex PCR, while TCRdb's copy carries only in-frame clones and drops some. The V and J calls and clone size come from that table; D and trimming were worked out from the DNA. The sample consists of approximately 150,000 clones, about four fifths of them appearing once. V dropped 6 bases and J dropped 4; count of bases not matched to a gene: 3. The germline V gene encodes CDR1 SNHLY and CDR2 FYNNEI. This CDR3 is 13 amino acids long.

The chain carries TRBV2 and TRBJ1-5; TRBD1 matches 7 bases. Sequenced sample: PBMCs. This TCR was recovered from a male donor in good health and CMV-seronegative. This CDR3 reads CASRGQTNQPQHF. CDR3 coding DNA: TGTGCCAGCAGGGGACAGACAAATCAGCCCCAGCATTTT.